A single sample is the source of the 27 T cell receptor beta chains below, sequenced in a study of blood T cell dynamics during melanoma immunotherapy. Time point meaning: pre-treatment baseline. Here immunoSEQ multiplex PCR was the method, and the copy in TCRdb shows in-frame clones only, minus some. This sample has about 15,000 clones, with around 83% found just once. Sequencing was performed on blood, taken from a patient treated with checkpoint blockade. The origin of the receptors is a human donor with melanoma.

The chain uses TRBV15 and TRBJ2-7; D call uncertain. V lost 1 base, J lost 3 bases, and 10 bases lay in between. In germline, CDR1 is LNHNV, CDR2 YYDKDF (reference sequence). The CDR3 is 14 amino acids. The CDR3 DNA reads as TGTGCCACCAGCAGAGCTCCACTGAACTACGAGCAGTACTTC. Its protein product is CATSRAPLNYEQYF.

Remarks on this clone: This same CDR3 is encoded by further DNA sequences in the sample. V usage is TRBV5-1 and J usage is TRBJ1-1; D remains ambiguous. The CDR3 length is 13 residues. Trimming removed 2 bases at V and 0 bases at J, with 5 bases between. Per the germline V gene, CDR1 is SGHRS and CDR2 is YFSETQ. CDR3 region: CASSLQLNTEAFF. Here the CDR3 DNA reads TGCGCCAGCAGCTTACAACTGAACACTGAAGCTTTCTTT.

This chain connects TRBV4-1 to TRBJ1-4; maybe TRBD1 (6 bases). Deletions cut 4 bases from V and 8 bases from J, with 11 bases between. This CDR3 spans 13 amino acids. Germline V gives CDR1 MGHRA, CDR2 YSYEKL. CDR3 region: CASSRSGVEKLFF. The CDR3 region has the DNA TGCGCCAGCAGCCGTTCAGGGGTCGAAAAACTGTTTTTT.

The CDR3 sequence: CASTRDANYGYTF. CDR3 nucleotides: TGTGCCAGCACCCGGGACGCTAACTATGGCTACACCTTC. The chain carries TRBV5-5 and TRBJ1-2; tentative D call: TRBD1 (5 bases). Trimming took 6 bases from V and 0 from J, leaving 9 bases between them. CDR3 length: 13 residues. Germline values: CDR1 SGHKS, CDR2 YYEKEE (reference sequence).

This clone was observed once. This chain connects TRBV10-2 to TRBJ1-1; D is perhaps TRBD1 (6 bases). V lost 9 bases and J 1 base, leaving 9 bases between the germline ends. Germline lookup yields CDR1 WSHSY and CDR2 SAAADI. CDR3 length: 12 residues. CDR3 coding DNA: TGCGCCAGTAAACAGGGGAACACTGAAGCTTTCTTT. Protein sequence: CASKQGNTEAFF.

This clone was seen once. The chain combines TRBV18 with TRBJ1-1; D not certain. Germline CDR1 and CDR2: KGHSH and LQKENI. The CDR3 has 13 residues. The V end lost 4 bases, the J end lost 8 bases, and 14 bases lay between the germline ends. CDR3 sequence (DNA): TGTGCCAGCTCACAACGGGAGGGCGACGAAGCTTTCTTT. This codes for CASSQREGDEAFF.

The chain has TRBV29-1 and TRBJ2-5; D is perhaps TRBD2 (5 bases). The CDR3 spans 12 residues. CDR1 is SQVTM, CDR2 ANQGSEA, per germline. The V end lost 4 bases, the J end lost 5 bases, and 11 bases lay between the germline ends. CDR3 sequence (DNA): TGCAGCGTTGCAAGAGGGATGGAGACCCAGTACTTC. This encodes CSVARGMETQYF.

The chain employs TRBV5-6 and TRBJ2-5; 11 bases map to TRBD2. The tail of the sequence fits TRBJ2-7 better, so the J call may be wrong. Germline loops: CDR1 SGHDT, CDR2 YYEEEE. This CDR3 comprises 15 residues. In nucleotides, the CDR3 is TGTGCCAGCAGCCGAGGGACTAGCGGTCTCTACGAGCAGTACTTC. Residues: CASSRGTSGLYEQYF.

The chain uses TRBV19 and TRBJ1-2; 7 bases match TRBD1. V was pared by 7 bases and J by 3 bases, with 8 bases of the junction left unmatched. CDR3 length: 14 amino acids. Germline assignment: CDR1 LNHDA and CDR2 SQIVND (reference sequence). This CDR3 is CASTAHGTDYGYTF. Written as DNA, the CDR3 is TGTGCCAGTACTGCCCACGGGACAGACTATGGCTACACCTTC.

The rearrangement joins TRBV6-4 to TRBJ2-2; D perhaps matches TRBD1 (5 bases). V dropped 2 bases and J dropped 1 base, with 8 bases sitting between them. Germline V CDR1 and CDR2: MRHNA, SNTAGT. This CDR3 has 15 residues. The CDR3, as DNA: TGTGCCAGCAGTGACGCCAGGGTGAACACCGGGGAGCTGTTTTTT. It translates to CASSDARVNTGELFF.

This clone was seen a handful of times. This chain connects TRBV19 to TRBJ1-2; D remains unclear. Trimming cost V 3 bases and J 7 bases, with 9 bases left between them. CDR1 and CDR2 from the germline V gene are LNHDA and SQIVND (reference sequence). The CDR3 totals 12 residues. CDR3 sequence (DNA): TGTGCCAGTAGTATCGATGTGGCTGGCTACACCTTC. Translated, it gives CASSIDVAGYTF.

J is TRBJ1-1 and V is TRBV6-6, with D maybe TRBD1 (6 bases). Germline CDR1 MNHNY, CDR2 SVGAGI (reference sequence). V was cut by 5 bases and J by 3 bases, with 10 bases left in between. CDR3 length: 13 residues. CDR3 DNA sequence: TGTGCCAGCAGTCTACAGGGTGACACTGAAGCTTTCTTT. Residues: CASSLQGDTEAFF.

The chain uses TRBV10-1 and TRBJ2-5; 8 positions match TRBD2. V lost 6 bases to trimming and J lost 2 bases; unmatched junction nucleotides: 8. The CDR3 runs to 15 residues. Germline V lookup: CDR1 WNHNN, CDR2 SYGVQD (reference sequence). CDR3 nucleotides: TGCGCCAGCAGCTCCGGGACTAGGAAACAAGAGACCCAGTACTTC. It encodes CASSSGTRKQETQYF.

The CDR3: CASSPVTHSVGEQYF. The CDR3 DNA sequence: TGTGCCAGCAGCCCCGTCACGCACAGCGTGGGCGAGCAGTACTTC. The V and J genes are TRBV11-2 and TRBJ2-7; D is unresolved. Germline V gives CDR1 SGHAT, CDR2 FQNNGV. This CDR3 contains 15 residues. V was trimmed by 5 bases and J by 6 bases, leaving 20 bases between them.

Remarks on this clone: The junction and the germline gene differ at one end; a read error may be behind it. This chain links TRBV19 with TRBJ2-1; a possible D gene is TRBD2 (7 bases). The CDR3 is made up of 14 amino acids. CDR1 is LNHDA and CDR2 is SQIVND in the germline V gene (reference sequence). DNA for the CDR3: TGTGCCAGTACCGCTGGGGGGGCATACAGTGAGCAGTTCTTC. Amino acid sequence: CASTAGGAYSEQFF.

This rearrangement joins TRBV5-4 to TRBJ1-4; TRBD1 matches at 10 bases. V was pared by 2 bases and J by 7 bases, with 11 bases of the junction left unmatched. CDR1 and CDR2 (germline): SGHNT, YYREEE (reference sequence). The CDR3 spans 17 residues. The CDR3 sequence is CASSLKTGTGDGEKLFF. The CDR3 bases are TGTGCCAGCAGCTTAAAAACCGGGACAGGGGACGGTGAAAAACTGTTTTTT.

This clone was recorded once. V gene TRBV2 combines with J gene TRBJ1-1; D gene ambiguous. Germline V CDR1 and CDR2: SNHLY, FYNNEI. Trimming stripped 6 bases from V and 10 bases from J, with 21 bases between. The CDR3 sequence is 14 residues long. The chain's CDR3 is CASRRTDAEFGAFF. The CDR3 bases are TGTGCCAGCAGAAGGACCGATGCAGAGTTCGGAGCTTTCTTT.

This clone was seen once. The chain employs TRBV5-4 and TRBJ1-2; 9 bases are a match to TRBD1. Germline assignment: CDR1 SGHNT and CDR2 YYREEE (reference sequence). CDR3 size: 15 residues. J lost 1 base, V lost 1 base, and 2 bases had no gene match. The CDR3 region has the DNA TGTGCCAGCAGCTTGATGACAGGGGGTAACTATGGCTACACCTTC. Amino acid sequence: CASSLMTGGNYGYTF.

V usage is TRBV5-4 and J usage is TRBJ2-3; D might be TRBD2 (5 bases). Germline V CDR1 and CDR2: SGHNT, YYREEE (reference sequence). V was shortened by 4 bases and J by 5 bases, with 17 bases between the two germline ends. The CDR3 has 15 residues. CDR3: CASSRRVGEGDTQYF. The CDR3 DNA reads as TGTGCCAGCAGCAGACGGGTAGGAGAGGGAGATACGCAGTATTTT.

The chain employs TRBV6-1 and TRBJ2-3; TRBD2 agrees at 9 bases. The CDR3 runs to 17 residues. The junction had 8 bases not matched to a gene; V was cut back by 0 bases and J by 4 bases. CDR1 MNHNS and CDR2 SASEGT come from the germline V gene. This CDR3 reads CASSEAGPSGEADTQYF. CDR3 DNA: TGTGCCAGCAGTGAAGCAGGGCCTAGCGGGGAGGCAGATACGCAGTATTTT.

This rearrangement joins TRBV9 to TRBJ2-1; 12 bases map to TRBD2. Germline lookup yields CDR1 SGDLS and CDR2 YYNGEE. J gave up 9 bases and V 0 bases, and 10 bases lay outside the gene matches. The CDR3 length is 17 residues. This CDR3 reads CASSVAPLAGGPAEQFF. CDR3 DNA sequence: TGTGCCAGCAGCGTAGCCCCTCTAGCGGGGGGGCCGGCTGAGCAGTTCTTC.

The chain combines TRBV7-7 with TRBJ2-3, with 8 bases identical to TRBD1. The CDR3 sequence is 15 residues long. Germline CDR1 and CDR2: SSHAT and FNYEAQ (reference sequence). V lost 2 bases and J lost 0; bases outside the gene matches: 1. CDR3 amino acids: CASSLQGASTDTQYF. The CDR3 nucleotides read TGTGCCAGCAGCTTACAGGGGGCGAGCACAGATACGCAGTATTTT.

The chain joins TRBV7-2 to TRBJ2-2; D unresolved. CDR1 SGHTA and CDR2 FQGNSA come from the germline V gene. Trimming removed 6 bases at V and 1 base at J, with 9 bases between. This CDR3 has 14 residues. CDR3 region: CASSTGWNTGELFF. CDR3 bases: TGTGCCAGCAGTACCGGCTGGAACACCGGGGAGCTGTTTTTT. Together with reference TRBV7-2 and TRBJ2-2, the CDR3 gives the full variable domain: GAGVSQSPSNKVTEKGKDVELRCDPISGHTALYWYRQSLGQGLEFLIYFQGNSAPDKSGLPSDRFSAERTGGSVSTLTIQRTQQEDSAVYLCASSTGWNTGELFFGEGSRLTVL.

The rearrangement links TRBV6-1 to TRBJ2-7; 7 bases align to TRBD1. The germline CDR1 and CDR2 sequences are MNHNS and SASEGT. The CDR3 length is 14 residues. The junction had 6 bases not matched to a gene; V was cut back by 7 bases and J by 0 bases. CDR3 in DNA: TGTGCCAGCACCGGGACAGCCCTCTCCTACGAGCAGTACTTC. It translates to CASTGTALSYEQYF.

The chain joins TRBV4-1 to TRBJ2-7, with D unclear. Germline CDR1 is MGHRA and CDR2 is YSYEKL. Trimming stripped 3 bases from V and 5 bases from J, with 17 bases between. This CDR3 spans 15 amino acids. The CDR3 nucleotides read TGCGCCAGCAGCCACATCTTCCGGAGTCGCAACGAGCAGTACTTC. Protein: CASSHIFRSRNEQYF.

CDR3 nucleotide sequence: TGTGCCAGCAGGCTAGACTGGGACGGGAGCTCCTACGAGCAGTACTTC. Its protein is CASRLDWDGSSYEQYF. The J gene is TRBJ2-7, the V gene TRBV2, with TRBD2 as a possible D gene (6 bases). Trimming removed 6 bases at V and 0 bases at J, with 18 bases between. The CDR3 runs 16 residues. CDR1 SNHLY and CDR2 FYNNEI come from the germline V gene.

The chain couples TRBV6-1 to TRBJ1-5, with TRBD1 as a possible D gene (5 bases). Looked up from germline, CDR1 is MNHNS and CDR2 is SASEGT. V was pared by 4 bases and J by 1 base, with 20 bases between. The CDR3 consists of 18 residues. As DNA, the CDR3 is TGTGCCAGCAGTGGACCCCGGGACTATCGTTTAAGCAATCAGCCCCAGCATTTT. Amino acids: CASSGPRDYRLSNQPQHF.